The 15 T cell receptor beta chains below were found in one sample sequenced in a study of PD-L1 blockade in urothelial cancer. The table came from immunoSEQ multiplex PCR; TCRdb's copy has only in-frame clones and leaves some out. This table holds fewer than 65,000 clones, 80% to 90% found once. Indicated time point: pretreatment peripheral blood. This material consisted of PBMCs, taken around atezolizumab (anti-PD-L1) treatment. The receptors shown here come from a man aged 65 to 79 with urothelial cancer.

In its sample, this clone was seen once. V gene TRBV15 combines with J gene TRBJ2-5; 7 nucleotides match TRBD1. The CDR3 sequence is 16 residues long. Unmatched junction bases numbered 11, after V lost 3 bases and J lost 4 bases. Per germline, CDR1 LNHNV and CDR2 YYDKDF (reference sequence). CDR3 amino acids: CATSSSWLEGAETQYF. Here the CDR3 DNA reads TGTGCCACCAGCAGTAGTTGGCTAGAGGGGGCAGAGACCCAGTACTTC. Full variable domain (remainder filled in from reference TRBV15 and TRBJ2-5): DAMVIQNPRYQVTQFGKPVTLSCSQTLNHNVMYWYQQKSSQAPKLLFHYYDKDFNNEADTPDNFQSRRPNTSFCFLDIRSPGLGDTAMYLCATSSSWLEGAETQYFGPGTRLLVL.

The chain couples TRBV4-2 to TRBJ2-7, with D tentatively TRBD1 (7 bases). Trimming cost V 1 base and J 3 bases, with 10 bases left between them. The CDR3 contains 14 residues. CDR1 LGHNA and CDR2 YNFKEQ come from the germline V gene. The CDR3 DNA is TGTGCCAGCAGCCAAGCTCAGGGGGGCTACGAGCAGTACTTC. It specifies CASSQAQGGYEQYF.

This clone came up many times. CDR3 protein: CASSRGGRAYEQYF. The CDR3 coding sequence is TGTGCCAGCAGCCGGGGAGGGAGGGCCTACGAGCAGTACTTC. The chain links TRBV9 to TRBJ2-7; the match to TRBD2 covers 7 bases. This CDR3 comprises 14 residues. In germline, CDR1 is SGDLS, CDR2 YYNGEE. V was pared by 4 bases and J by 2 bases, with 6 bases of the junction left unmatched.

The chain carries TRBV18 and TRBJ1-1; the D is unclear. The CDR3 length is 13 residues. The germline V gene has CDR1 KGHSH and CDR2 LQKENI. V was cut by 6 bases and J by 4 bases, with 12 bases left in between. Here the CDR3 DNA reads TGTGCCAGCTCTCCCCCCGGAGGCACTGAAGCTTTCTTT. It specifies CASSPPGGTEAFF.

The chain couples TRBV7-3 to TRBJ1-1; 7 bases are a match to TRBD1. CDR3 size: 16 residues. V was pared by 1 base and J by 1 base, with 6 bases of the junction left unmatched. Germline values: CDR1 SGHTA, CDR2 FQGTGA. The CDR3 nucleotides read TGTGCCAGCAGCTTAATTCCACAGGGGACGAACACTGAAGCTTTCTTT. Protein: CASSLIPQGTNTEAFF.

In this sample, this clone turned up a few times. The gene calls are TRBV28 and TRBJ2-5, with D possibly matching TRBD2 (5 bases). The CDR3 extends over 13 amino acids. Germline V gene data show CDR1 as MDHEN and CDR2 as SYDVKM. Trimming stripped 2 bases from V and 7 bases from J, with 11 bases between. CDR3 nucleotide sequence: TGTGCCAGCAGTTTACGGGGAGTTGGGACCCAGTACTTC. Translated, it gives CASSLRGVGTQYF. Full variable domain (remainder filled in from reference TRBV28 and TRBJ2-5): DVKVTQSSRYLVKRTGEKVFLECVQDMDHENMFWYRQDPGLGLRLIYFSYDVKMKEKGDIPEGYSVSREKKERFSLILESASTNQTSMYLCASSLRGVGTQYFGPGTRLLVL.

The V and J genes are TRBV19 and TRBJ2-7; 7 nucleotides line up with TRBD2. CDR1 LNHDA and CDR2 SQIVND come from the germline V gene (reference sequence). The CDR3 is 18 residues long. The J segment lost 0 bases and the V segment lost 3 bases, leaving 14 bases of the junction unmatched. CDR3 in amino acids: CASSIRMPGERGSYEQYF. CDR3 DNA: TGTGCCAGTAGTATCCGGATGCCCGGTGAGCGGGGCTCCTACGAGCAGTACTTC.

The rearrangement links TRBV19 to TRBJ2-5, with 12 bases aligning to TRBD1. The trim removed 3 bases at V and 5 bases at J, leaving 7 bases unmatched. Germline V gene sequence: CDR1 LNHDA, CDR2 SQIVND (reference sequence). CDR3 size: 16 residues. In DNA, the CDR3 is TGTGCCAGTAGTATGCCGGGACAGGGGGCCGGGGAGACCCAGTACTTC. Translating gives CASSMPGQGAGETQYF.

This clone was detected once. J is TRBJ1-2 and V is TRBV12-5, with 9 bases identical to TRBD1. The CDR3 contains 16 residues. V was pared by 0 bases and J by 7 bases, with 9 bases of the junction left unmatched. Looked up from germline, CDR1 is LGHNT and CDR2 is FRNRAP. The CDR3 DNA reads TGTGCTAGTGGTTTGGTACTAACAGGGGGCCCATCTGGCTACACCTTC. This gives the protein CASGLVLTGGPSGYTF.

V gene TRBV9 combines with J gene TRBJ2-1; 7 bases match TRBD2. Germline CDR1 reads SGDLS; CDR2 reads YYNGEE. J was trimmed by 4 bases and V by 6 bases; bases with no gene match: 7. The CDR3 length is 14 residues. CDR3: CASTAGTEYNEQFF. The CDR3 coding sequence is TGTGCCAGCACAGCGGGAACGGAATACAATGAGCAGTTCTTC.

The V gene is TRBV10-2, the J gene TRBJ1-1; D remains ambiguous. The V and J ends lost 6 bases and 2 bases respectively, with 10 bases between them. Germline V gives CDR1 WSHSY, CDR2 SAAADI. This CDR3 has 13 residues. The DNA of the CDR3 is TGCGCCAGCAGACCACAGAGCAACACTGAAGCTTTCTTT. This gives the protein CASRPQSNTEAFF.

The rearrangement joins TRBV28 to TRBJ2-3; D may be TRBD2 (5 bases). The CDR3 runs to 14 residues. V was shortened by 9 bases and J by 0 bases, with 13 bases between the two germline ends. Germline V CDR1 and CDR2: MDHEN, SYDVKM. CDR3 sequence reads: CASLLSGSTDTQYF. The CDR3 DNA reads TGTGCCAGTCTTCTCAGCGGAAGCACAGATACGCAGTATTTT.

The rearrangement uses TRBV4-2 and TRBJ2-2, with D possibly TRBD1 on 6 matching bases. V was trimmed by 0 bases and J by 6 bases, leaving 8 bases between them. The germline V gene has CDR1 LGHNA and CDR2 YNFKEQ. There are 14 residues in the CDR3. The CDR3 nucleotides read TGTGCCAGCAGCCAAGAACAGGGACCCGGGGAGCTGTTTTTT. Protein: CASSQEQGPGELFF.

The chain recombines TRBV7-2 with TRBJ2-3, with 13 bases that match TRBD2. Per germline, CDR1 SGHTA and CDR2 FQGNSA. The CDR3 consists of 16 residues. Trimming took 7 bases from V and 1 from J; bases not matched to a gene: 5. As DNA, the CDR3 is TGTGCCAGCAACTCACTAGCGGGAGGGGGCACAGATACGCAGTATTTT. Residues: CASNSLAGGGTDTQYF.

The rearrangement joins TRBV28 to TRBJ2-7; TRBD1 is a possible D gene (6 bases). Trimming took off 6 bases at V and 4 bases at J, with 19 bases between the two ends. Germline assignment: CDR1 MDHEN and CDR2 SYDVKM. This CDR3 has 15 residues. The chain's CDR3 is CASSLAQGFQYEQYF. In DNA, the CDR3 is TGTGCCAGCAGCCTCGCCCAGGGGTTCCAGTACGAGCAGTACTTC.